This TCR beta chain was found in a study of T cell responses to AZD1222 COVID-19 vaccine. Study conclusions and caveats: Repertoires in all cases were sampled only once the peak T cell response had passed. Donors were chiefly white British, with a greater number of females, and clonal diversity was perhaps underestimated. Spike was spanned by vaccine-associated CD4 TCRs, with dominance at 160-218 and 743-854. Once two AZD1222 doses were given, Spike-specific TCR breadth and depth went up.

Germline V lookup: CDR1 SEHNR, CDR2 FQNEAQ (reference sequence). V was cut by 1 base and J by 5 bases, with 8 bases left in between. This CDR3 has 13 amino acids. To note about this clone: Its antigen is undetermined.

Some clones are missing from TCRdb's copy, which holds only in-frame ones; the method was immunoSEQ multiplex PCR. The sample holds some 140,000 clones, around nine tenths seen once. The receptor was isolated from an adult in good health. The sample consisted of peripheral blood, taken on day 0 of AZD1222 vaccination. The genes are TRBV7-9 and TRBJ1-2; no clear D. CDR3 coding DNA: TGTGCCAGCAGCTTAGTACCTATTTATGGCTACACCTTC. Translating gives CASSLVPIYGYTF.